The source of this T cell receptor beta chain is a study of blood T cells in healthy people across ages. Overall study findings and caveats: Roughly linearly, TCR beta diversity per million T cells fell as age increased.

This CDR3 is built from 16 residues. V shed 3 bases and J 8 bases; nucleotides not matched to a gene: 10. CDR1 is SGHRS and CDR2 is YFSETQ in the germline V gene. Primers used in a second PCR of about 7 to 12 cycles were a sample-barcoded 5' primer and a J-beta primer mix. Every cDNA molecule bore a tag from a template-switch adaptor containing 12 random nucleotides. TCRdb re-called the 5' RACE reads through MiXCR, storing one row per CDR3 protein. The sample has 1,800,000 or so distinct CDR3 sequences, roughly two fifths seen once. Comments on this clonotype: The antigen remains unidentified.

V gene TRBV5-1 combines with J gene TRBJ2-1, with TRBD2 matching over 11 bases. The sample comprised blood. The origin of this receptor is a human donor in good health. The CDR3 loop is CASSSVTSGVRDEQFF. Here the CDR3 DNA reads TGCGCCAGCAGCTCGGTGACTAGCGGGGTCAGGGATGAGCAGTTCTTC.